Listed below are T cell receptor beta chains from one sample, sequenced in a study of preoperative IRX-2 immunotherapy in early breast cancer. Data came from immunoSEQ multiplex PCR; TCRdb stores just in-frame clones and leaves some out. The sample has 20,000 to 30,000 clones; over 75% are singletons. This material consisted of tumor tissue, taken after IRX-2 immunotherapy. These receptors all come from a human donor with breast cancer. CDR3s include the opening cysteine and the closing phenylalanine or tryptophan. Fields, in order: D gene, V gene, J gene, clone size, CDR3 protein, CDR3 DNA. The D gene is left open where the match is weak. The size field is filled for only some rows; it gives once, few, many or a size class.

D: .; V: TRBV4-1; J: TRBJ2-1; size: .; CDR3: CATRDTFYNEQFF; DNA: TGCGCCACCAGGGACACGTTTTACAATGAGCAGTTCTTC
D: TRBD2; V: TRBV19; J: TRBJ2-1; size: .; CDR3: CASTKWGASASGGLNEQFF; DNA: TGTGCCAGTACCAAGTGGGGCGCATCGGCTAGCGGGGGACTGAATGAGCAGTTCTTC
D: .; V: TRBV6-5; J: TRBJ2-7; size: .; CDR3: CAVRDLNYEQYF; DNA: TGTGCCGTCCGGGACCTCAACTACGAGCAGTACTTC
D: TRBD1; V: TRBV28; J: TRBJ1-5; size: .; CDR3: CASGTTGAQPQHF; DNA: TGTGCCAGCGGAACAACAGGGGCCCAGCCCCAGCATTTT
D: TRBD1; V: TRBV18; J: TRBJ2-3; size: .; CDR3: CATRGSGSTDTQYF; DNA: TGTGCCACCAGGGGGTCCGGGAGCACAGATACGCAGTATTTT
D: TRBD2; V: TRBV18; J: TRBJ2-7; size: .; CDR3: CASSPPSGGSYEQYF; DNA: TGTGCCAGCTCACCACCTAGCGGGGGGAGCTACGAGCAGTACTTC
D: TRBD2; V: TRBV28; J: TRBJ2-4; size: .; CDR3: CASSTPSSGQNIQYF; DNA: TGTGCCAGCAGCACGCCCTCTAGCGGCCAAAACATTCAGTACTTC
D: TRBD1; V: TRBV5-1; J: TRBJ1-6; size: .; CDR3: CASKQGDNSPLHF; DNA: TGCGCCAGCAAACAGGGGGATAATTCACCCCTCCACTTT
D: .; V: TRBV9; J: TRBJ2-3; size: .; CDR3: CASSVGANPSTDTQYF; DNA: TGTGCCAGCAGCGTAGGAGCGAACCCTAGCACAGATACGCAGTATTTT
D: .; V: TRBV5-1; J: TRBJ2-7; size: .; CDR3: CASSMGATGNPSYEQYF; DNA: TGCGCCAGCAGCATGGGGGCCACAGGGAATCCCTCCTACGAGCAGTACTTC
D: .; V: TRBV2; J: TRBJ2-2; size: .; CDR3: CASRRRENTGELFF; DNA: TGTGCCAGCAGAAGGCGGGAGAACACCGGGGAGCTGTTTTTT
D: .; V: TRBV7-2; J: TRBJ2-3; size: few; CDR3: CASSSYADTQYF; DNA: TGTGCCAGCAGCTCATATGCAGATACGCAGTATTTT
D: .; V: TRBV10-2; J: TRBJ2-5; size: .; CDR3: CASSVGGETQYF; DNA: TGCGCCAGCAGTGTCGGGGGAGAGACCCAGTACTTC
D: TRBD2; V: TRBV6-5; J: TRBJ2-7; size: .; CDR3: CASSYGLAGNREQYF; DNA: TGTGCCAGCAGTTATGGGCTAGCGGGAAACAGGGAGCAGTACTTC
D: TRBD1; V: TRBV18; J: TRBJ1-6; size: .; CDR3: CASSQDRGYGSPLHF; DNA: TGTGCCAGCTCCCAAGACAGGGGATATGGTTCACCCCTCCACTTT
D: TRBD2; V: TRBV19; J: TRBJ2-2; size: .; CDR3: CASSPWTSGFTGELFF; DNA: TGTGCCAGTAGTCCATGGACTAGCGGTTTTACCGGGGAGCTGTTTTTT
D: TRBD2; V: TRBV5-1; J: TRBJ2-1; size: .; CDR3: CASSKAPGLAGEGEQFF; DNA: TGCGCCAGCAGTAAAGCACCGGGACTAGCGGGAGAGGGTGAGCAGTTCTTC
D: .; V: TRBV4-1; J: TRBJ1-3; size: .; CDR3: CASSQRELAGNTIYF; DNA: TGCGCCAGCAGCCAACGGGAATTGGCTGGAAACACCATATATTTT
D: TRBD1; V: TRBV28; J: TRBJ1-2; size: once; CDR3: CASSSLQGGWGYTF; DNA: TGTGCCAGCAGTTCCCTCCAGGGGGGATGGGGCTACACCTTC
D: .; V: TRBV19; J: TRBJ1-4; size: .; CDR3: CASTPRGFREKLFF; DNA: TGTGCCAGTACCCCAAGGGGGTTTCGTGAAAAACTGTTTTTT
D: TRBD1; V: TRBV5-4; J: TRBJ1-2; size: once; CDR3: CASSMPGQGAERDRGYTF; DNA: TGTGCCAGCAGCATGCCGGGACAGGGGGCAGAGAGGGATCGAGGCTACACCTTC
D: .; V: TRBV4-3; J: TRBJ2-5; size: once; CDR3: CASSQGWSLGETQYF; DNA: TGCGCCAGCAGCCAAGGCTGGTCGCTTGGGGAGACCCAGTACTTC
D: .; V: TRBV11-2; J: TRBJ2-3; size: .; CDR3: CASTNRWGTDTQYF; DNA: TGTGCCAGCACCAATAGGTGGGGGACAGATACGCAGTATTTT
D: TRBD2; V: TRBV7-9; J: TRBJ2-3; size: .; CDR3: CASSLGVAGGPDTQYF; DNA: TGTGCCAGCAGCTTAGGGGTAGCGGGGGGCCCAGATACGCAGTATTTT
D: .; V: TRBV7-9; J: TRBJ2-5; size: .; CDR3: CASSLAGSVETQYF; DNA: TGTGCCAGCAGCTTAGCAGGTTCGGTTGAGACCCAGTACTTC
D: TRBD2; V: TRBV7-2; J: TRBJ2-5; size: .; CDR3: CASSSHGGIETQYF; DNA: TGTGCCAGCAGCTCACACGGGGGGATTGAGACCCAGTACTTC
D: .; V: TRBV7-2; J: TRBJ1-1; size: .; CDR3: CASSFLGGGNTEAFF; DNA: TGTGCCAGCAGCTTTCTGGGGGGGGGAAACACTGAAGCTTTCTTT
D: .; V: TRBV7-8; J: TRBJ2-6; size: .; CDR3: CASSKGRSRANVLTF; DNA: TGTGCCAGCAGCAAGGGCCGTTCTAGAGCCAACGTCCTGACTTTC
D: TRBD2; V: TRBV5-1; J: TRBJ2-5; size: .; CDR3: CASSPGLAGPLETQYF; DNA: TGCGCCAGCAGCCCGGGACTAGCGGGGCCCCTGGAGACCCAGTACTTC
D: .; V: TRBV5-1; J: TRBJ2-7; size: .; CDR3: CASSLYDYEQYF; DNA: TGCGCCAGCAGCTTGTACGACTACGAGCAGTACTTC
D: .; V: TRBV2; J: TRBJ2-1; size: .; CDR3: CASRREMYNEQFF; DNA: TGTGCCAGCAGACGGGAGATGTACAATGAGCAGTTCTTC
D: TRBD2; V: TRBV15; J: TRBJ2-7; size: .; CDR3: CATSSRESSGSYEQYF; DNA: TGTGCCACCAGCAGCAGAGAGTCTAGCGGCTCCTACGAGCAGTACTTC
D: .; V: TRBV2; J: TRBJ1-5; size: .; CDR3: CASRIRENQPQHF; DNA: TGTGCCAGCCGGATCAGGGAGAATCAGCCCCAGCATTTT
D: TRBD2; V: TRBV11-2; J: TRBJ2-7; size: .; CDR3: CASSITTSGESYEQYF; DNA: TGTGCCAGCAGCATCACGACTAGCGGGGAGTCCTACGAGCAGTACTTC
D: .; V: TRBV25-1; J: TRBJ2-2; size: .; CDR3: CASTPRGGPGELFF; DNA: TGTGCCAGCACCCCCAGGGGGGGCCCCGGGGAGCTGTTTTTT
D: .; V: TRBV5-1; J: TRBJ1-5; size: .; CDR3: CASSFDGSNQPQHF; DNA: TGCGCCAGCAGCTTCGATGGTAGCAATCAGCCCCAGCATTTT